This TCR beta chain was captured in a study of CD8 T cells in Susac syndrome. Purification of the CD8+ and CD4+ T cells relied on negative isolation, and TEMRA cells underwent FACS enrichment. Random hexamers were used to reverse transcribe roughly 0.45 to 1 ug of RNA. Amplification of the TCR beta CDR3 was carried out by immunoSEQ multiplex PCR, which spanned a total of 54 Vbeta and 13 Jbeta segments. TCRdb used MiXCR to reprocess the immunoSEQ multiplex PCR reads, holding one entry per CDR3 protein. The data contain roughly 330,000 distinct CDR3 sequences, about 91% of them singletons. V shed 5 bases and J shed 3 bases, with 16 bases lying between them. The CDR3 totals 14 residues. CDR1 DFQATT and CDR2 SNEGSKA come from the germline V gene (reference sequence).

This sequence was found in a human donor with multiple sclerosis. The rearrangement joins TRBV20-1 to TRBJ1-1; D is possibly TRBD1 (6 bases). The sequenced material came from CD4+ T cells from PBMCs. CDR3 sequence reads: CSAVAGGRDTEAFF. CDR3 nucleotide sequence: TGCAGTGCTGTGGCGGGGGGCCGGGACACTGAAGCTTTCTTT.